This T cell receptor (beta chain) derives from a study of blood T cell repertoires in COVID-19. Trimming at V came to 1 base and at J to 3 bases, leaving 4 bases not matched to a gene. The length of the CDR3 is 16 residues. Germline V gene data show CDR1 as MGHRA and CDR2 as YSYEKL. Only in-frame clones appear in the TCRdb table, and some are missing; sequencing was by immunoSEQ multiplex PCR. This sample has over 200,000 clones, with 84% found just once. The source material was PBMCs or T cells enriched from blood (not recorded which). The chain couples TRBV4-1 to TRBJ2-1; 9 bases map to TRBD1. This TCR was sampled from a man aged 60-69 years who had recovered from COVID-19. The CDR3 sequence: CASSQGGQGHYNEQFF. In nucleotides, the CDR3 is TGCGCCAGCAGCCAAGGGGGACAGGGCCACTACAATGAGCAGTTCTTC.